The entry below gives a single TCR beta chain sequence along with its context. Its antigen is unidentified. The data were obtained in a study of beta chain features in type 1 diabetes. Whole-study findings and limits: All four CD4+ subsets from Type 1 diabetes patients carried moderately but significantly shorter TCRB CDR3s.

Expressed TCRB transcripts were sequenced, since all the RNA that had been isolated was reverse transcribed. Assay used: immunoSEQ multiplex PCR; TCRdb lists only in-frame clones, some missing. The top ten clones hold roughly 0.066% of a sample with hundreds of thousands of clones, 30% of them seen once. Purity exceeded 98% in all sorted populations. This receptor was obtained from a man aged 18 to 30 in good health. The sequenced sample consisted of naive CD4+ T cells from blood.

This chain's CDR3 is CASSPSGSAYNEQFF. DNA of the CDR3: TGTGCCAGCAGCCCAAGCGGGAGTGCCTACAATGAGCAGTTCTTC. The genes are TRBV7-3 and TRBJ2-1; TRBD2 matches 8 bases. After removal of 5 bases from V and 2 bases from J, the junction contained 5 bases not matched to a gene. This CDR3 is 15 amino acids long. Germline V gene sequence: CDR1 SGHTA, CDR2 FQGTGA. Supplemented by reference TRBV7-3 and TRBJ2-1, the full variable domain reads GAGVSQTPSNKVTEKGKYVELRCDPISGHTALYWYRQSLGQGPEFLIYFQGTGAADDSGLPNDRFFAVRPEGSVSTLKIQRTERGDSAVYLCASSPSGSAYNEQFFGPGTRLTVL.